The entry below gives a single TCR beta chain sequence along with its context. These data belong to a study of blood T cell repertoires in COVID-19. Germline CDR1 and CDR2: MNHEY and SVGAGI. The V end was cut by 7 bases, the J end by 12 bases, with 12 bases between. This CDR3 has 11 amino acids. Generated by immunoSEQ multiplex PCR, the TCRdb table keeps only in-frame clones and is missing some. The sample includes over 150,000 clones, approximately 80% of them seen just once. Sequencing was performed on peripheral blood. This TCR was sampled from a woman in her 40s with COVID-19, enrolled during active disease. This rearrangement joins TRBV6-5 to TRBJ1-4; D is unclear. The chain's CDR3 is CASTRWGELFF. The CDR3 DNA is TGTGCCAGCACGCGGTGGGGAGAACTGTTTTTT.